The TCR beta chain under discussion was sequenced for a study of blood T cells in healthy people across ages (dated by TCRdb to between 2014 and 2017). In terms of the full investigation: In model experiments, template switching captured roughly one uniquely barcoded TCR beta cDNA molecule for every two T cells. Using deep sequencing normalized with unique cDNA molecular identifiers, the study measured how TCR beta repertoire diversity changes with age. For two donors (one aged 18 to 29 and one aged 80 or older), the study analyzed two additional independent replicas of 1 million unique cDNA reads from the same blood draw. To avoid experimental bias, donors of different ages were spread randomly across the sequencing lanes. The donors were divided into four age groups: young (average approximately 15 years), middle-aged (approximately 42), aged (about 56) and long-lived (about 80). Overall results and qualifications from the work: Estimates of total diversity based on one million sequenced T cells were considered lower bounds and underestimates. Observed TCR beta diversity per million T cells fell roughly linearly with age, and a significant reduction was already apparent by age roughly 40. Conclusive comparison of naive and antigen-experienced compartments was prevented by the profiling of bulk unsorted PBMCs. A strong correlation was found between observed TCR beta diversity and the percentage of naive T cells measured by flow cytometry. Compared with the aged group, more naive CD4+ T cells, fewer expanded clones and increased TCR diversity were shown by the long-lived group, suggesting age selection. Donor CMV infection status was unknown, potentially confounding age-related changes in expanded clonotypes.

The germline V gene yields SGHTA for CDR1 and FQGNSA for CDR2. The CDR3, cysteine through phenylalanine, is 15 amino acids long. Only the CDR3 region is kept as DNA, spanning 45 bases read in frame from base 1. The junction shows trimming of 2 bases on V and 5 bases on J, and the gene matches do not reach 4 bases of it. The library was built by means of 5' RACE. A second about 7 to 11 cycle PCR used a sample-barcoded 5' primer and a J-beta primer mix. Each TCR beta cDNA molecule received a unique molecular identifier from a template-switch 5' adaptor carrying 12 random nucleotides. Each sample yielded at least 2.5 million CDR3-containing paired-end reads. The Mint cDNA synthesis kit, primed by a TRBC-specific oligonucleotide, was used to synthesize first-strand cDNA from all RNA. Following uracil-DNA glycosylase treatment, a first 18-cycle PCR with universal primers M1SS and BC2_uni_R was performed on all cDNA. For the original study's pipeline: For normalization, 1 million high-quality reads, each with a distinct molecular identifier, were randomly selected from each sample. Reads with shared molecular identifiers were discarded instead of being binned into consensus sequences. CDR3 identification, clonotype clustering and error correction used MiTCR with a Q25 quality threshold and the strictest error-elimination algorithm. A nonparametric unseen species model with Euler transformation was used to estimate lower-bound total TCR beta diversity. TCRdb redid the processing of the public reads, applying fastp at Q25 and MiXCR, and retained in-frame beta chains. Every CDR3 protein is listed once, alongside the most common genes and DNA of its rows. The V and J calls follow TCRdb's processing rather than the paper's. This sample has 1.8 million or so distinct CDR3 sequences in its table, and about two fifths of those were observed once. Of the sample, approximately 22% falls within the top ten clones.

The roughly 42 donors, aged about 6 to 90 years, were systemically healthy Caucasian individuals from Russia. Approximately 9.3 milliliters of peripheral blood were drawn from each donor into EDTA-treated Vacutainer tubes. PBMCs were isolated by Ficoll-Paque density-gradient centrifugation, with at least 6 million obtained per sample. Trizol reagent was used to extract total RNA from PBMCs, with at least 6 micrograms per sample. The percentages of naive CD45RAhigh/CD27high T cells were determined by flow cytometry on a PBMC aliquot from every donor. As regards this clonotype: The antigen it binds to is not known. No per-base quality is available; no much larger clone lies one base away.

The source of this sequence is a human donor in good health. The sequenced sample was blood. The chain is encoded by TRBV7-2 joined to TRBJ2-1, with TRBD2 matching 9 junction bases. The CDR3 region: CASSLSSGTNNEQFF. The bases are TGTGCCAGCAGCTTATCTAGCGGGACGAACAATGAGCAGTTCTTC.